One and the same sample provided the 8 T cell receptor beta chains below, sequenced in a study of a mutant IDH1 vaccine in newly diagnosed glioma. TCRdb's table, derived via immunoSEQ multiplex PCR, lists solely in-frame clones and lacks some. The sample has tens of thousands of clones; around four fifths are singletons. The time point: baseline, week 1 (first vaccination visit). The sample's treatment: pre-vaccination baseline after standard-of-care therapy. The input for sequencing was PBMCs, taken from a glioma patient treated with radiotherapy, temozolomide or both. The source is a woman between 50 and 59 years old with glioma.

This clone has a single count. This chain connects TRBV12-1 to TRBJ2-7; TRBD2, the D gene given by the table, was not confirmed from the DNA. TRBV12-1 is a recognized pseudogene. This CDR3 is 13 amino acids long. CDR3 loop: CASSWGGTHEQYF. CDR3 DNA: TGTGCCAGCAGCTGGGGGGGTACCCACGAGCAGTACTTC.

The chain employs TRBV25-1 and TRBJ2-1; D unclear. Trimming removed 1 base at V and 2 bases at J, with 15 bases between. CDR1 is MGHDK and CDR2 is SYGVNS in the germline V gene. There are 17 residues in the CDR3. The CDR3, as DNA: TGTGCCAGCAGTGAATTGCTAGGGTCAGAAACCTACAATGAGCAGTTCTTC. Translating gives CASSELLGSETYNEQFF.

V and J are TRBV30 and TRBJ2-5; D call uncertain. With 2 bases removed from V and 11 bases from J, the gap between germline ends came to 21 bases. This CDR3 has 14 amino acids. Germline CDR1 is GTSNPN and CDR2 is SVGIG (reference sequence). The chain's CDR3 is CAWSSTTLTLEQYF. DNA for the CDR3: TGTGCCTGGAGTAGCACGACTCTCACTCTGGAGCAGTACTTC.

This clone was seen once. The V gene is TRBV30, the J gene TRBJ2-1, with no clear D. Trimming removed 0 bases from V and 8 bases from J, with 8 bases in between. This CDR3 has 12 residues. From germline, CDR1 is GTSNPN and CDR2 SVGIG (reference sequence). CDR3 protein: CAWSVGNDEQFF. The DNA for the CDR3 is TGTGCCTGGAGTGTAGGTAACGATGAGCAGTTCTTC.

This chain links TRBV25-1 with TRBJ2-1; D is uncertain. The CDR3 sequence is 13 residues long. CDR1 and CDR2 (germline): MGHDK, SYGVNS. Trimming removed 7 bases at V and 6 bases at J, with 13 bases between. CDR3 nucleotide sequence: TGTGCCAGCACCCCCCAACAGTTCAATGAGCAGTTCTTC. It specifies CASTPQQFNEQFF.

The V gene is TRBV5-6, the J gene TRBJ1-2; D call uncertain. The CDR3 contains 13 residues. V was trimmed by 1 base and J by 2 bases, leaving 6 bases between them. CDR1 is SGHDT and CDR2 is YYEEEE in the germline V gene. The CDR3 DNA is TGTGCCAGCAGCTTGACAGAAAACTATGGCTACACCTTC. Translating gives CASSLTENYGYTF.

V usage is TRBV6-6 and J usage is TRBJ1-1, with 7 bases fitting TRBD1. The junction had 5 bases not matched to a gene; V was cut back by 0 bases and J by 4 bases. The CDR3 spans 15 residues. The germline V gene has CDR1 MNHNY and CDR2 SVGAGI (reference sequence). The CDR3 sequence: CASSYSGGEGTEAFF. For the CDR3, the DNA is TGTGCCAGCAGTTACTCAGGGGGCGAGGGCACTGAAGCTTTCTTT.

V gene TRBV6-1 combines with J gene TRBJ2-7; D might be TRBD1 (6 bases). The V end was cut by 2 bases, the J end by 3 bases, with 11 bases between. Germline CDR1 reads MNHNS; CDR2 reads SASEGT. The CDR3 length is 14 residues. CDR3 region: CASSEPGHRYEQYF. Here the CDR3 DNA reads TGTGCCAGCAGTGAACCGGGACATCGCTACGAGCAGTACTTC.